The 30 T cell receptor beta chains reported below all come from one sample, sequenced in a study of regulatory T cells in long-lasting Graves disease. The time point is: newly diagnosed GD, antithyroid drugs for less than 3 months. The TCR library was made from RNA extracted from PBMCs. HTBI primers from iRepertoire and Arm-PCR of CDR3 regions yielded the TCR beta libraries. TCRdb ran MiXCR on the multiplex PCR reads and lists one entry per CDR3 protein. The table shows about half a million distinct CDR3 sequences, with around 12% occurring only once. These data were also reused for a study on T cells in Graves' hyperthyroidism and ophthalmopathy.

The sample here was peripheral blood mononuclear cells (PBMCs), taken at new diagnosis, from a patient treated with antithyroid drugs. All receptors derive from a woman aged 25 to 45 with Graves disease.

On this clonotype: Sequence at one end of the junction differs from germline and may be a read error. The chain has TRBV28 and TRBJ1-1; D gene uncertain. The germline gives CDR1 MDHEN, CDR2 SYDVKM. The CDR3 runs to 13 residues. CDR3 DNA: TGTGCCAGCAGTTTATATATGAACGCTGAAGCTTTCTTT. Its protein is CASSLYMNAEAFF.

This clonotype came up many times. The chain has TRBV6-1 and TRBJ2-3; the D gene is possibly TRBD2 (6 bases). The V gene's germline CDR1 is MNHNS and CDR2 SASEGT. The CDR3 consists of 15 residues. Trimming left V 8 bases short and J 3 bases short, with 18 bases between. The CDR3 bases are TGTGCCAGCTCAGAGGGGAGGATGGGAACAGATACGCAGTATTTT. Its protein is CASSEGRMGTDTQYF.

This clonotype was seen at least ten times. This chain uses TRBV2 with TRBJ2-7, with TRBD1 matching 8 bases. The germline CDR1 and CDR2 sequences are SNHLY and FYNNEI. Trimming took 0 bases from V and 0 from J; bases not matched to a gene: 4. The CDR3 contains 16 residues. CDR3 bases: TGTGCCAGCAGTGAAGCCGGGACAGGCGACTCCTACGAGCAGTACTTC. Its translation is CASSEAGTGDSYEQYF.

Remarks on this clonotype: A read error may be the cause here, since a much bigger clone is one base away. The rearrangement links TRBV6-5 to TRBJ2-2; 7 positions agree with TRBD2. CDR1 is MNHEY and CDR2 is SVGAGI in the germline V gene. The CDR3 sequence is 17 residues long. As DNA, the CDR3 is TGTTCCAGCAGTTACTCGGGCGGGAGAGCGGACACCGGGGAGCTGTTTTTT. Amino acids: CSSSYSGGRADTGELFF.

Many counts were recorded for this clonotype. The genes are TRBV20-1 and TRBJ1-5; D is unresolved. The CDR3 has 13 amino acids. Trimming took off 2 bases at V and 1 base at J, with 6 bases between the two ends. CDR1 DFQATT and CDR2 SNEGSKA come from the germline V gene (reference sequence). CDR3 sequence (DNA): TGCAGTGCTAGAAAGGGAAGCAATCAGCCCCAGCATTTT. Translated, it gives CSARKGSNQPQHF.

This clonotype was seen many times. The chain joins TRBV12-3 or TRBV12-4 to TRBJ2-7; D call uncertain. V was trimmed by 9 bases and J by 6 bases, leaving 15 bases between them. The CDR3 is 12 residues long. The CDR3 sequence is CASCSRAFEQYF. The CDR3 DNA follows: TGTGCCAGTTGCTCCCGCGCCTTCGAGCAGTACTTC.

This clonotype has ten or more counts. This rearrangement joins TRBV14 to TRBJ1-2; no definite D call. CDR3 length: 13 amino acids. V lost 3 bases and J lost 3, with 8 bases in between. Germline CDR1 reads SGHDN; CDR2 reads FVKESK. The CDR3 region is CASSQGKYYGYTF. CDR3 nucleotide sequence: TGTGCCAGCAGCCAGGGGAAGTACTATGGCTACACCTTC.

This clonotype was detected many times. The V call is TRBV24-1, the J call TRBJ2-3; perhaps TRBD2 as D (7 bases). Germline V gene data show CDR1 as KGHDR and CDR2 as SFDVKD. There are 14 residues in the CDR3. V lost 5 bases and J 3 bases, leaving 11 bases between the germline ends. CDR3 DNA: TGTGCCACCAGTGTGGGGGGGCGTACAGATACGCAGTATTTT. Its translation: CATSVGGRTDTQYF.

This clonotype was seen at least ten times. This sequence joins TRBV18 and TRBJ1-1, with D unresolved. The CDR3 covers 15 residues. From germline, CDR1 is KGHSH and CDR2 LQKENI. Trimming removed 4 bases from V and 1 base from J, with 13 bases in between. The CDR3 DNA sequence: TGTGCCAGCTCACTCTTACATGATCGGAACACTGAAGCTTTCTTT. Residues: CASSLLHDRNTEAFF.

In DNA, the CDR3 is TGTGCCAGCAGCCTGGACAACTTATATACTAATGAAAAACTGTTTTTT. It translates to CASSLDNLYTNEKLFF. V and J are TRBV2 and TRBJ1-4; tentatively, D is TRBD1 (5 bases). The CDR3 totals 16 residues. V was pared by 6 bases and J by 2 bases, with 16 bases between. Per the germline V gene, CDR1 is SNHLY and CDR2 is FYNNEI.

CDR3 region: CASSQVTTGELFF. The CDR3, as DNA: TGCGCCAGCAGCCAAGTGACTACCGGGGAGCTGTTTTTT. The rearrangement uses TRBV4-3 and TRBJ2-2; D gene unclear. From germline, CDR1 is LGHNA and CDR2 YSLEER. This CDR3 is built from 13 residues. Trimming removed 1 base at V and 5 bases at J, with 5 bases between.

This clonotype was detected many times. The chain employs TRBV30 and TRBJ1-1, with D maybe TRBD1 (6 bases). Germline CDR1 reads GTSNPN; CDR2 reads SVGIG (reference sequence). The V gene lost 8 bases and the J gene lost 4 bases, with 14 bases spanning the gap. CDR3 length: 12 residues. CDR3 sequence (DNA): TGTGCCAGCAGTCCAGGGGTCACTGAAGCTTTCTTT. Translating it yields CASSPGVTEAFF.

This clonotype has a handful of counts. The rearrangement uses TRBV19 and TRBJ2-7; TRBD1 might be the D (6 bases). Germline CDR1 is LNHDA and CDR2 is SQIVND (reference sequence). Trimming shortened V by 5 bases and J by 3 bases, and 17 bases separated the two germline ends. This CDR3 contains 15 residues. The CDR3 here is CASSRFTGTHYEQYF. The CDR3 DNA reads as TGTGCCAGTAGTCGATTTACCGGGACACACTACGAGCAGTACTTC.

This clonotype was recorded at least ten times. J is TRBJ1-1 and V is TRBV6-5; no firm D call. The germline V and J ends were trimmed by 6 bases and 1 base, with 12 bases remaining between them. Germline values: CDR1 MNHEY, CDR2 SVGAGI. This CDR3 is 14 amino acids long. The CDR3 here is CASSSPSTNTEAFF. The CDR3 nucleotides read TGTGCCAGCAGCTCCCCGAGTACGAACACTGAAGCTTTCTTT.

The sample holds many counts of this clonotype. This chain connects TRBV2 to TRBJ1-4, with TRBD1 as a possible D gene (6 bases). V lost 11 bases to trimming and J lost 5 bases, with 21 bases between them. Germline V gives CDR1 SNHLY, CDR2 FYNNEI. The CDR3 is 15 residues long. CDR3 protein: CASRVVGQRNEKLFF. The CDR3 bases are TGTGCCTCCCGAGTTGTAGGACAGCGGAATGAAAAACTGTTTTTT. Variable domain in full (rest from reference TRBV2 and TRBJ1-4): EPEVTQTPSHQVTQMGQEVILRCVPISNHLYFYWYRQILGQKVEFLVSFYNNEISEKSEIFDDQFSVERPDGSNFTLKIRSTKLEDSAMYFCASRVVGQRNEKLFFGSGTQLSVL.

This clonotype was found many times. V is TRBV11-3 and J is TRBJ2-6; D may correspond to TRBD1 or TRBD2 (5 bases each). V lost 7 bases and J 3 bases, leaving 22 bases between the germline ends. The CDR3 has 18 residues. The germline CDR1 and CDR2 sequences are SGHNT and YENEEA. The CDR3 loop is CASTRDLSGRFGANVLTF. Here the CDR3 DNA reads TGTGCCAGCACCCGGGATTTGTCAGGGCGATTTGGGGCCAACGTCCTGACTTTC. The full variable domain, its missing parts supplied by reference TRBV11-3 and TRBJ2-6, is EAGVVQSPRYKIIEKKQPVAFWCNPISGHNTLYWYLQNLGQGPELLIRYENEEAVDDSQLPKDRFSAERLKGVDSTLKIQPAELGDSAVYLCASTRDLSGRFGANVLTFGAGSRLTVL.

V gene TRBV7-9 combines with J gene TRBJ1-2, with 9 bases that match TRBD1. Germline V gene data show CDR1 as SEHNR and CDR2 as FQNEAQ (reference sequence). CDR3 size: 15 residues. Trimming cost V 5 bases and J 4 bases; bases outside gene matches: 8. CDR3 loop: CASSTRTGEAYGYTF. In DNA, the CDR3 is TGTGCCAGCAGCACGCGGACAGGGGAGGCCTATGGCTACACCTTC.

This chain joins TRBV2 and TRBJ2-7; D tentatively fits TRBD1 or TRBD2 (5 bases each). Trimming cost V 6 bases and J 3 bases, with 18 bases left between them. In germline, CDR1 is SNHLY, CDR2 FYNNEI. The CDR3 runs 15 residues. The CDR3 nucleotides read TGTGCCAGCAGGGGACCGGGAAGAACTTACTACGAGCAGTACTTC. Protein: CASRGPGRTYYEQYF.

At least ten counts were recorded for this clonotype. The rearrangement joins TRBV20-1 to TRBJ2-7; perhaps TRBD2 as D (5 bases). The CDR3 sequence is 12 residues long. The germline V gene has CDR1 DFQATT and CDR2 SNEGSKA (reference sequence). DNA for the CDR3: TGCAGGCAGCTCGGGGAGTGCTACGAGCAGTACTTC. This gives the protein CRQLGECYEQYF.

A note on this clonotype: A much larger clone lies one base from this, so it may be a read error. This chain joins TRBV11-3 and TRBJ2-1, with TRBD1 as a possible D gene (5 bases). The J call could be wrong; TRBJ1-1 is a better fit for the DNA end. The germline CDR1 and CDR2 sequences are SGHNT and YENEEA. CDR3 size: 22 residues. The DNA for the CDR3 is TGTGCCAGCAGCTTTAGGCGACGGGACGGGGAGGCCTTACGAGTATTCCACACTGAAGCTTTCTTT. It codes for CASSFRRRDGEALRVFHTEAFF.

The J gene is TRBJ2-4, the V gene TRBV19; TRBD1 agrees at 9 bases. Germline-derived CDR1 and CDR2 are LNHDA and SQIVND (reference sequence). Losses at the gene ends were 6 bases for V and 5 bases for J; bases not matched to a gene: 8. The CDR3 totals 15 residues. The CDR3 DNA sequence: TGTGCCAGTAGAAGGACAGGGGACCCTCAAAACATTCAGTACTTC. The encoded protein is CASRRTGDPQNIQYF.

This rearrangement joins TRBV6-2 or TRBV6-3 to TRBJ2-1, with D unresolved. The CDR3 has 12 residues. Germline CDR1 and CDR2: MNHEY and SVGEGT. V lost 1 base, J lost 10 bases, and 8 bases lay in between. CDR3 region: CASSYWLVEQFF. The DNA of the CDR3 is TGTGCCAGCAGTTACTGGTTGGTAGAGCAGTTCTTC.

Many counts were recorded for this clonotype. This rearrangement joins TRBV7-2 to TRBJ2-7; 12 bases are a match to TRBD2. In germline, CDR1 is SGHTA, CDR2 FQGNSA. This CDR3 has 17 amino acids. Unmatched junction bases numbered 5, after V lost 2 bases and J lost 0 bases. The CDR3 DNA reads TGTGCCAGCAGCTTAACTTCTAGCGGGAGGGCCTCCTACGAGCAGTACTTC. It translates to CASSLTSSGRASYEQYF.

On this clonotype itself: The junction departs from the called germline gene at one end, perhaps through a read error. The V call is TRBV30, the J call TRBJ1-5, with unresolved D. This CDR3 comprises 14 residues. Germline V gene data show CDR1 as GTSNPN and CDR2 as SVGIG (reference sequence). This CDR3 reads CARSGLDSNQPQHF. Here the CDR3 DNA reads TGTGCCCGGAGTGGGCTGGATAGCAATCAGCCCCAGCATTTT.

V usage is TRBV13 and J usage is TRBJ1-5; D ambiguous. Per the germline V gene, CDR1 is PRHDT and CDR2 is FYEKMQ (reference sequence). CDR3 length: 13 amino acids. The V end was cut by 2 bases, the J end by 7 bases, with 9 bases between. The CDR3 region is CASSLHLSQPQHF. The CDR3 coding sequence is TGTGCCAGCAGCTTACATCTCTCGCAGCCCCAGCATTTT.

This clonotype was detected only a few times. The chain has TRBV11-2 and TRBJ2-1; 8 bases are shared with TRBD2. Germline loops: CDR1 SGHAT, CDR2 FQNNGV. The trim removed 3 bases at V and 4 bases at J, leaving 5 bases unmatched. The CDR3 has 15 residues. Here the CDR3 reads CASSFPLAGYNEQFF. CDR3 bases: TGTGCCAGCAGCTTCCCTCTAGCGGGTTACAATGAGCAGTTCTTC.

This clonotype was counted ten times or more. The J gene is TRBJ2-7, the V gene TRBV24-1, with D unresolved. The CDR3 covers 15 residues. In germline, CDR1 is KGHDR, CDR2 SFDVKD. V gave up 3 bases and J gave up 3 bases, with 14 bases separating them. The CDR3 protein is CATSDRTAKGYEQYF. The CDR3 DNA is TGTGCCACCAGTGATCGGACCGCTAAGGGCTACGAGCAGTACTTC.

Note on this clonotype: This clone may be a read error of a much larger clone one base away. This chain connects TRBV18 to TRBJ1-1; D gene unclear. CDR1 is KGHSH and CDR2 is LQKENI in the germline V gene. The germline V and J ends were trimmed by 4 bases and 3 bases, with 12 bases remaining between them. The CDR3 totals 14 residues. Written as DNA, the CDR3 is TGTGCCAGCTCACTGACGGTTAGGGACACTGAAGCTTTCTTT. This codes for CASSLTVRDTEAFF. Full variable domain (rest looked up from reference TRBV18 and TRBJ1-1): NAGVMQNPRHLVRRRGQEARLRCSPMKGHSHVYWYRQLPEEGLKFMVYLQKENIIDESGMPKERFSAEFPKEGPSILRIQQVVRGDSAAYFCASSLTVRDTEAFFGQGTRLTVV.

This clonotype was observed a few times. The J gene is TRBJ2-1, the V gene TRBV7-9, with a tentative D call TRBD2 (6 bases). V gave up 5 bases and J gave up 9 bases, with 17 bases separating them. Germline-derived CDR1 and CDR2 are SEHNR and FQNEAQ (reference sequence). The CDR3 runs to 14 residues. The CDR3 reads CASSPRLVRGEQFF. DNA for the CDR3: TGTGCCAGCAGCCCGAGACTAGTTAGGGGTGAGCAGTTCTTC.

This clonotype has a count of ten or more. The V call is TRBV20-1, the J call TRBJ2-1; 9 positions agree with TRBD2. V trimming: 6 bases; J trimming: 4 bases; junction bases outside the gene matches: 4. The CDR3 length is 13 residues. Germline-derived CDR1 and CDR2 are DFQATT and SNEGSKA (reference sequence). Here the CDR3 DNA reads TGCAGTGCGAAGACTAGCGGATACAATGAGCAGTTCTTC. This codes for CSAKTSGYNEQFF.